One and the same sample provided the 2 T cell receptor beta chains below, sequenced in a study of regulatory T cells in long-lasting Graves disease. Arm-PCR of CDR3 regions and iRepertoire HTBI primers were the basis on which TCR beta libraries were built. One entry per CDR3 protein results from TCRdb running MiXCR on the multiplex PCR reads. Of 500,000 to 700,000 distinct CDR3 sequences listed, 25% to 35% are singletons. Regarding time point: persistent/refractory GD, antithyroid drugs over 5 years with positive TRAb. PBMC RNA served as the TCR library source. Sequences were derived from peripheral blood mononuclear cells (PBMCs), sampled when the disease was refractory, from a patient treated with antithyroid drugs. All receptors derive from a female donor with Graves disease.

The chain has TRBV6-1 and TRBJ2-3; 8 nucleotides line up with TRBD1. Germline lookup yields CDR1 MNHNS and CDR2 SASEGT. The CDR3 has 15 residues. The junction had 8 bases not matched to a gene; V was cut back by 6 bases and J by 3 bases. The CDR3 protein is CASRWNRGLTDTQYF. The CDR3 nucleotides are TGTGCCAGCAGATGGAACAGGGGGTTGACAGATACGCAGTATTTT.

The chain has TRBV19 and TRBJ1-5; 8 bases are shared with TRBD1. Trimming took 7 bases from V and 1 from J; bases not matched to a gene: 9. The CDR3 sequence is 16 residues long. The V gene's germline CDR1 is LNHDA and CDR2 SQIVND (reference sequence). The CDR3 loop is CASTIGSGGSNQPQHF. The DNA for the CDR3 is TGTGCCAGTACGATCGGGTCAGGGGGCAGCAATCAGCCCCAGCATTTT.